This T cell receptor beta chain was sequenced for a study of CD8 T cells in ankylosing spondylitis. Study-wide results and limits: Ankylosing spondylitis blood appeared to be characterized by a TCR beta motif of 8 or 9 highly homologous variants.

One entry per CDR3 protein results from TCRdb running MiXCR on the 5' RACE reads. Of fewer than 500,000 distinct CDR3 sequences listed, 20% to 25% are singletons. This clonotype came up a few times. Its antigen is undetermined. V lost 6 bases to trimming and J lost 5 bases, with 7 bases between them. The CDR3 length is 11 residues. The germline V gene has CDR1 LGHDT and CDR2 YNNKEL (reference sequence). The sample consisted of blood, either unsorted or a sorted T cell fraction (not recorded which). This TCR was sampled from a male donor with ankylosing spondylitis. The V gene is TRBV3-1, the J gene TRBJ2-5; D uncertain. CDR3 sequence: CASRYLETQYF. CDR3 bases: TGTGCCAGCAGGTACCTGGAGACCCAGTACTTC.